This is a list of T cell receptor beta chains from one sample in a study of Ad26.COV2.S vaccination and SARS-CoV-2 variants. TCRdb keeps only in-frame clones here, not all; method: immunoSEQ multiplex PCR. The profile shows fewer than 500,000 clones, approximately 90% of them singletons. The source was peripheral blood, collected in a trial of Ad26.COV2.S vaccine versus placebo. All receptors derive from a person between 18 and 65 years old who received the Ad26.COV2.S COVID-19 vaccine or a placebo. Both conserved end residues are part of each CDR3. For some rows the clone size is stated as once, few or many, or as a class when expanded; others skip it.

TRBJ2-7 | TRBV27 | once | CASSLTRPTYEQYF
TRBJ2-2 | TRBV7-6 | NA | CASSLAGGTGELFF
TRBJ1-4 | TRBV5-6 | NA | CASSPAGGMGGEKLFF
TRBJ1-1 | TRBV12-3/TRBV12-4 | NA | CASSRGKSTEAFF
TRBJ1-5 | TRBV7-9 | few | CASSLDGQPQHF
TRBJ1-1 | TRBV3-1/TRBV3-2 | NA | CASSQAGNTEAFF
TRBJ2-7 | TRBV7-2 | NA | CASSLYRGGFYEQYF
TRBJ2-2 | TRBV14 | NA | CASSQNGGTDTGELFF
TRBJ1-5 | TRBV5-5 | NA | CASSPEPPQGFNQPQHF
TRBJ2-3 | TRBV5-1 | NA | CASSLGQATDTQYF
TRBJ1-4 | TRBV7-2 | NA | CASREGGQIEKLFF
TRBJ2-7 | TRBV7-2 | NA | CASSPPGLNIEQYF
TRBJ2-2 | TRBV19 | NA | CASSPLVGSGSLGGELFF
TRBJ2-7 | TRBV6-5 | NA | CASSYSVQGAYEQYF
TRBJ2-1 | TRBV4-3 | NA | CASSQETKMGNEQFF
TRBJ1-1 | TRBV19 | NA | CASSIVPNTEAFF
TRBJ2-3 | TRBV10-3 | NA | CATLPQVSTDTQYF
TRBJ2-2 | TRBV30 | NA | CAWTRKGGENTGELFF
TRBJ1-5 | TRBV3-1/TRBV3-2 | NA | CASSQGNNNQPQHF
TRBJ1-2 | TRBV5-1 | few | CASSLDVGVGYGYTF
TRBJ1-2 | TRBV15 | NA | CATSRENGNGYTF
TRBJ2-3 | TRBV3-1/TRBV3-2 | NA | CASSLPTSGVFVAQYF
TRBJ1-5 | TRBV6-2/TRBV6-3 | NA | CASSAGQGTQPQHF
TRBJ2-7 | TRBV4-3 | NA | CASSQDNTFYEQYF
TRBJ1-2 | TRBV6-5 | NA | CASTLPIGTGYGYTF
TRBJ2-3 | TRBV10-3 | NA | CAISGASTSTDTQYF
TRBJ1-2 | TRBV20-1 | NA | CSASAVDGYGYTF
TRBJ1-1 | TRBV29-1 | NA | CSARRQGPSPMNTEAFF
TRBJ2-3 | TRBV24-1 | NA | CATSDRTGTDTQYF
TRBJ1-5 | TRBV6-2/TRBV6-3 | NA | CASSYWVREKGNQPQHF
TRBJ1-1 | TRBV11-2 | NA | CASSLDVGQPPFF
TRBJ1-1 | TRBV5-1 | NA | CASSFGTGGTEAFF
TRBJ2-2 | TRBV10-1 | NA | CASSGTGSGELFF
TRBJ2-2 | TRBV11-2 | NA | CASSPRTSPRFTGELFF
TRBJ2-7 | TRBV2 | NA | CASRQGAPYEQYF
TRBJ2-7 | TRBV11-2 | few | CASSLGHSYEQYF
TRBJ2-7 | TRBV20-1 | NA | CSASMRLAGTGNEQYF
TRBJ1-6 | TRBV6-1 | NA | CASSEQGDPNSPLHF
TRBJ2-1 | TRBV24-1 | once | CATSDRGTSGRNEQFF
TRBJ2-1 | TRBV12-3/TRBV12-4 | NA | CASSFQRLEQFF
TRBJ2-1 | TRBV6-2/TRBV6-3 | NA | CASSTRIYEQFF